These T cell receptor beta chains were read from a single sample in a study of cytomegalovirus exposure and HLA in healthy donors. TCRdb's copy holds only in-frame clones and misses some; the assay was immunoSEQ multiplex PCR. The top ten hold more than 2.5% of the sample, which has 120,000 to 150,000 clones, almost 85% seen once. Input material: PBMCs. These receptors were obtained from a man in his late teens or twenties in good health and CMV-seropositive. The CDR3 runs from the conserved cysteine through the conserved F or W. Fields, in order: J gene, clone size, V gene, D gene, CDR3 protein, CDR3 DNA. The D gene is left open where the match is weak. Size tells how often a clone was seen (once, few, many) or the class of an expanded clone, and some rows leave it out.

>TRBJ2-7|NA|TRBV27|TRBD2
CASSSISGRSWEQYF
TGTGCCAGCAGTTCGATAAGCGGGAGAAGCTGGGAGCAGTACTTC
>TRBJ2-7|NA|TRBV19|TRBD2
CASSRGLAISEQYF
TGTGCCAGTAGTAGAGGACTAGCCATAAGCGAGCAGTACTTC
>TRBJ2-7|few|TRBV28|TRBD1
CASRTGGLTYEQYF
TGTGCCAGCAGGACAGGGGGGCTTACCTACGAGCAGTACTTC
>TRBJ1-2|once|TRBV5-1|TRBD1
CASSLQGANYGYTF
TGCGCCAGCAGCTTACAGGGGGCTAACTATGGCTACACCTTC
>TRBJ1-1|few|TRBV7-6|TRBD1
CASSLGPTGGETEAFF
TGTGCCAGCAGCTTGGGGCCTACAGGGGGAGAGACTGAAGCTTTCTTT
>TRBJ2-2|NA|TRBV27|NA
CASSLIAGELFF
TGTGCCAGCAGTTTAATAGCCGGGGAGCTGTTTTTT
>TRBJ2-7|once|TRBV10-3|TRBD2
CAIKGLADSYEQYF
TGTGCCATCAAAGGACTAGCGGACTCCTACGAGCAGTACTTC
>TRBJ2-7|NA|TRBV4-2|TRBD2
CASSQGGTTYEQYF
TGTGCCAGCAGCCAAGGCGGGACTACCTACGAGCAGTACTTC
>TRBJ2-1|NA|TRBV5-8|NA
CASSPTSSYNEQFF
TGTGCCAGCAGCCCAACGAGCTCCTACAATGAGCAGTTCTTC
>TRBJ2-1|NA|TRBV27|TRBD2
CASSRKNALAEEQFF
TGTGCCAGCAGTCGAAAAAACGCCCTAGCGGAAGAGCAGTTCTTC
>TRBJ2-1|NA|TRBV18|NA
CASSPGGRGILNEQFF
TGTGCCAGCTCACCCGGGGGCAGGGGGATCCTCAATGAGCAGTTCTTC
>TRBJ2-7|NA|TRBV5-1|NA
CASSLGGGTSYEQYF
TGCGCCAGCAGCTTGGGCGGCGGTACCTCCTACGAGCAGTACTTC
>TRBJ2-1|NA|TRBV28|NA
CASRLSYNEQFF
TGTGCCAGCAGACTGAGCTACAATGAGCAGTTCTTC
>TRBJ1-4|NA|TRBV27|NA
CASSLRGREPFF
TGTGCCAGCAGTTTGAGAGGGCGGGAACCGTTTTTT
>TRBJ1-2|NA|TRBV28|TRBD1
CASSYNRGTLYGYTF
TGTGCCAGCAGCTACAACAGGGGAACCCTCTATGGCTACACCTTC
>TRBJ1-1|once|TRBV5-1|TRBD1
CASSWDRNTEAFF
TGCGCCAGCAGCTGGGACAGGAACACTGAAGCTTTCTTT
>TRBJ1-1|few|TRBV6-1|TRBD1
CASTRGQGITEAFF
TGTGCCAGCACTAGAGGACAGGGGATAACTGAAGCTTTCTTT
>TRBJ1-4|NA|TRBV5-1|NA
CASSLRRGSVEKLFF
TGCGCCAGCAGCTTGAGACGGGGGAGTGTTGAAAAACTGTTTTTT
>TRBJ1-1|NA|TRBV29-1|NA
CSVEFRGGTEAFF
TGCAGCGTTGAATTCAGGGGCGGGACTGAAGCTTTCTTT
>TRBJ1-2|NA|TRBV30|NA
CAWSVGVEGYTF
TGTGCCTGGAGTGTAGGAGTGGAAGGCTACACCTTC
>TRBJ1-1|NA|TRBV2|NA
CASSEQTGNTEAFF
TGTGCCAGCAGTGAGCAAACGGGAAACACTGAAGCTTTCTTT
>TRBJ2-7|NA|TRBV5-6|TRBD1
CASRETGSYTYEQYF
TGTGCCAGCAGAGAGACAGGGTCGTACACCTACGAGCAGTACTTC
>TRBJ2-7|NA|TRBV28|TRBD2
CASRPILAGAQQYF
TGTGCCAGCAGACCCATACTAGCGGGAGCACAGCAGTACTTC
>TRBJ1-1|NA|TRBV5-4|TRBD1
CASNTGQGNTEAFF
TGTGCCAGCAACACCGGACAGGGGAACACTGAAGCTTTCTTT
>TRBJ1-4|NA|TRBV6-1|TRBD1
CASSEAGTGMGGKLFF
TGTGCCAGCAGTGAAGCGGGGACAGGGATGGGCGGAAAACTGTTTTTT
>TRBJ2-1|NA|TRBV28|TRBD2
CASSRTSGSYNEQFF
TGTGCCAGCAGTCGGACTAGCGGCTCCTACAATGAGCAGTTCTTC
>TRBJ1-4|once|TRBV28|TRBD1
CASSLTGRFNEKLFF
TGTGCCAGCAGTTTGACAGGGCGCTTTAATGAAAAACTGTTTTTT
>TRBJ2-7|NA|TRBV28|TRBD1
CASSGAQGVVSYEQYF
TGTGCCAGCAGTGGAGCGCAGGGGGTAGTCTCCTACGAGCAGTACTTC
>TRBJ1-1|NA|TRBV6-4|NA
CASSPTAQNTEAFF
TGTGCCAGCAGTCCAACAGCTCAGAACACTGAAGCTTTCTTT
>TRBJ1-5|NA|TRBV19|NA
CASSMGRVLQPQHF
TGTGCCAGTAGTATGGGCAGGGTACTTCAGCCCCAGCATTTT
>TRBJ1-1|NA|TRBV4-1|NA
CASSQAGSVNTEAFF
TGCGCCAGCAGCCAAGCGGGGTCAGTGAACACTGAAGCTTTCTTT
>TRBJ2-3|NA|TRBV6-1|TRBD1
CASTKRQGSTDTQYF
TGTGCCAGCACCAAACGACAGGGGAGCACAGATACGCAGTATTTT
>TRBJ2-5|NA|TRBV6-6|TRBD1
CASSHTGTGETQYF
TGTGCCAGCAGTCACACCGGGACAGGGGAGACCCAGTACTTC
>TRBJ2-3|NA|TRBV5-1|TRBD2
CASSEREVADTQYF
TGCGCCAGCAGTGAGCGGGAGGTGGCAGATACGCAGTATTTT
>TRBJ1-4|NA|TRBV27|NA
CASSTPGTDEKLFF
TGTGCCAGCAGTACCCCCGGGACTGATGAAAAACTGTTTTTT
>TRBJ1-2|few|TRBV5-1|TRBD1
CASSFGDRGNYGYTF
TGCGCCAGCAGCTTCGGGGACAGGGGTAACTATGGCTACACCTTC
>TRBJ2-7|NA|TRBV6-1|TRBD2
CASSEAKREGSREQYF
TGTGCCAGCAGTGAAGCTAAGCGGGAGGGTTCTAGGGAGCAGTACTTC
>TRBJ2-2|once|TRBV7-9|TRBD2
CASSLVLAGRTGELFF
TGTGCCAGCAGCTTAGTCCTAGCGGGACGAACCGGGGAGCTGTTTTTT
>TRBJ1-2|NA|TRBV6-1|NA
CASSGRGEGYGYTF
TGTGCCAGCAGTGGGAGGGGGGAGGGCTATGGCTACACCTTC
>TRBJ2-7|NA|TRBV10-3|TRBD1
CASGLGTGSYEQYF
TGTGCCAGCGGACTCGGGACAGGTTCCTACGAGCAGTACTTC
>TRBJ2-1|few|TRBV25-1|NA
CASNPGLSRLIDEQFF
TGTGCCAGTAACCCGGGACTTAGCAGGCTTATCGATGAGCAGTTCTTC
>TRBJ2-7|NA|TRBV27|TRBD1
CASSLSGTGYEQYF
TGTGCCAGCAGTTTATCCGGGACAGGTTACGAGCAGTACTTC
>TRBJ1-5|once|TRBV28|NA
CASTHPLRAQGNQPQHF
TGTGCCAGCACCCACCCCCTCAGGGCCCAGGGCAATCAGCCCCAGCATTTT
>TRBJ1-2|NA|TRBV29-1|TRBD1
CSVDGGGTGDSYGYTF
TGCAGCGTTGATGGAGGCGGGACAGGAGACTCCTATGGCTACACCTTC
>TRBJ2-7|NA|TRBV27|NA
CACRGLGYEQYF
TGTGCCTGCCGGGGGTTAGGCTACGAGCAGTACTTC
>TRBJ1-2|NA|TRBV4-2|NA
CASSQEDSSNYGYTF
TGTGCCAGCAGCCAAGAGGACAGTTCTAACTATGGCTACACCTTC
>TRBJ1-4|NA|TRBV28|NA
CASRGGNNEKLFF
TGTGCCTCCCGTGGGGGGAATAATGAAAAACTGTTTTTT
>TRBJ1-1|NA|TRBV27|NA
CASSFGGSGNTEAFF
TGTGCCAGCAGTTTTGGCGGCTCCGGGAACACTGAAGCTTTCTTT
>TRBJ2-1|NA|TRBV9|TRBD2
CASSVGGLAAPDEQFF
TGTGCCAGCAGCGTAGGGGGACTAGCGGCTCCTGATGAGCAGTTCTTC
>TRBJ1-5|NA|TRBV28|TRBD1
CATQGAIQPQHF
TGTGCCACACAGGGGGCGATTCAGCCCCAGCATTTT
>TRBJ2-1|NA|TRBV4-2|NA
CASSQDIGSINNEQFF
TGTGCCAGCAGCCAAGATATCGGGAGTATCAACAATGAGCAGTTCTTC
>TRBJ1-2|NA|TRBV14|NA
CASSPRRNTYGYTF
TGTGCCAGCAGCCCTCGGCGGAACACCTATGGCTACACCTTC
>TRBJ1-1|NA|TRBV27|NA
CASSLQEGTEAFF
TGTGCCAGCAGTTTGCAGGAGGGCACTGAAGCTTTCTTT